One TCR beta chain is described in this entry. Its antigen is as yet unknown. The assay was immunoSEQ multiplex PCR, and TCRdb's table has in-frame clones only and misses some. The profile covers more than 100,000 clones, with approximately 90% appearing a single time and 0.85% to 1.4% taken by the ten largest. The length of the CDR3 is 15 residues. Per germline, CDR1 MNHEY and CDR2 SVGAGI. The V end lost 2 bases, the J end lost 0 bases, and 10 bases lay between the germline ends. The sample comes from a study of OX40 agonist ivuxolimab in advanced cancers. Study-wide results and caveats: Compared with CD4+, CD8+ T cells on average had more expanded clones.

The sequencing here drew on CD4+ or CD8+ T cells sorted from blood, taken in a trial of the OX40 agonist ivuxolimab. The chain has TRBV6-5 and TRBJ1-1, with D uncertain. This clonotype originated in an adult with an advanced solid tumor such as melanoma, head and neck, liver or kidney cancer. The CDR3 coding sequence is TGTGCCAGCAGTTACCGATCAGACTTGAACACTGAAGCTTTCTTT. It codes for CASSYRSDLNTEAFF.